Here is one T cell receptor beta chain with its context. Germline CDR1 is SNHLY and CDR2 is FYNNEI. V was trimmed by 6 bases and J by 5 bases, leaving 13 bases between them. The CDR3 contains 13 residues. Per the study methods: It was from reference gene primer amplification that nucleated cell counts were estimated. The table came from immunoSEQ multiplex PCR; TCRdb's copy has only in-frame clones and leaves some out. D and trimming were read from the DNA, whereas the V and J calls and clone size are those reported in that table. The data show around 170,000 clones, roughly 87% seen once. The data originate from a study of blood T cell repertoires in COVID-19. About the study: Whether acute or convalescent, the COVID-19 samples came from the United States, Italy and Spain.

Enrollment of patients from Seattle took place during active infection, with longitudinal follow-up. The chain employs TRBV2 and TRBJ1-1, with D possibly TRBD1 on 5 matching bases. Sequencing input: peripheral blood. The TCR sequence derives from a woman in her seventies with COVID-19, enrolled during active disease. CDR3 coding DNA: TGTGCCAGCAGCTTCGCAAGGGGAACTGAAGCTTTCTTT. This sequence encodes CASSFARGTEAFF.